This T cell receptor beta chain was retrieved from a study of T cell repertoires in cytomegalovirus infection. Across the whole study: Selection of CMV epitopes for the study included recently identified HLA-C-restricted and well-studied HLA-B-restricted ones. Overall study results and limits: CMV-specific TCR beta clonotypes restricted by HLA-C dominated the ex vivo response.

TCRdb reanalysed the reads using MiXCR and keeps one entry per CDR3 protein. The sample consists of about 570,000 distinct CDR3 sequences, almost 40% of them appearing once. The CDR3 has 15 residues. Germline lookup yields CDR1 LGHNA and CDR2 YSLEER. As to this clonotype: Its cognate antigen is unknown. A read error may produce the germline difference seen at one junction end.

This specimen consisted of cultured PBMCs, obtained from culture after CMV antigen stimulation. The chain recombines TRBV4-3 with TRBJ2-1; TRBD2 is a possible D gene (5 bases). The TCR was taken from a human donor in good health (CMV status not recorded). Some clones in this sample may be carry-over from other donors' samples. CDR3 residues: CASSRALVVYNEQCF. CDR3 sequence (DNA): TGCGCCAGTTCAAGGGCACTAGTGGTCTACAATGAGCAGTGCTTC.